Detailed here is one T cell receptor beta chain. Its antigen is as yet unknown. The time point is: healthy volunteer bleed at 2 weeks. Unfractionated whole blood was the source from which total RNA was extracted. This entry comes from a study of human T cells and chemical hapten exposure. Study-level information: How much TCR each sample yielded varied, mostly because pooled library volumes differed slightly.

Study conclusions and caveats: Counts of TCRs above 1 in 1000 frequency stayed unchanged with DPC sensitization.

Unique molecular identifiers were linked by the library to individual cDNA molecules. MiXCR was run by TCRdb on the RACE reads, yielding one entry per CDR3 protein. The sample has 130,000 or so distinct CDR3 sequences, approximately 9.5% seen once. The germline V and J ends were trimmed by 7 bases and 2 bases, with 19 bases remaining between them. The CDR3 runs to 16 residues. From germline, CDR1 is MNHEY and CDR2 SMNVEV (reference sequence). The sequence derives from a male donor in good health. Some clones in this sample may be carry-over from other donors' samples. Sequenced sample: whole blood. V and J are TRBV27 and TRBJ2-3, with D perhaps matching TRBD1 (6 bases). In nucleotides, the CDR3 is TGTGCCAGCAACCACCCGGGACACGGATCCACAGATACGCAGTATTTT. It specifies CASNHPGHGSTDTQYF.